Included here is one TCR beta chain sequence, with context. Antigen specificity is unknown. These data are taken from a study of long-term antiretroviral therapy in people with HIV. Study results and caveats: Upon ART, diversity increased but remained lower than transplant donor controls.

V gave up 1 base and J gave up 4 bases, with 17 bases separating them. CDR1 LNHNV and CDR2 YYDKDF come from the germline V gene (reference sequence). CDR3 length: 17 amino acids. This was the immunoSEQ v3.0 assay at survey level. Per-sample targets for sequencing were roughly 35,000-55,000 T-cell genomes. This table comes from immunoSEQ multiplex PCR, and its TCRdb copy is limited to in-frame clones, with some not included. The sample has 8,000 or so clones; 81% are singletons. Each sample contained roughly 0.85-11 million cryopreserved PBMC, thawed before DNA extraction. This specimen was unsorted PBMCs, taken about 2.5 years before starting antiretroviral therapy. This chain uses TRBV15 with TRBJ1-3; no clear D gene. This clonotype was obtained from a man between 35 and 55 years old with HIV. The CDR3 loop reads CATSRASRELAGNTIYF. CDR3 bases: TGTGCCACCAGCAGAGCTTCTAGGGAGTTGGCAGGAAACACCATATATTTT.